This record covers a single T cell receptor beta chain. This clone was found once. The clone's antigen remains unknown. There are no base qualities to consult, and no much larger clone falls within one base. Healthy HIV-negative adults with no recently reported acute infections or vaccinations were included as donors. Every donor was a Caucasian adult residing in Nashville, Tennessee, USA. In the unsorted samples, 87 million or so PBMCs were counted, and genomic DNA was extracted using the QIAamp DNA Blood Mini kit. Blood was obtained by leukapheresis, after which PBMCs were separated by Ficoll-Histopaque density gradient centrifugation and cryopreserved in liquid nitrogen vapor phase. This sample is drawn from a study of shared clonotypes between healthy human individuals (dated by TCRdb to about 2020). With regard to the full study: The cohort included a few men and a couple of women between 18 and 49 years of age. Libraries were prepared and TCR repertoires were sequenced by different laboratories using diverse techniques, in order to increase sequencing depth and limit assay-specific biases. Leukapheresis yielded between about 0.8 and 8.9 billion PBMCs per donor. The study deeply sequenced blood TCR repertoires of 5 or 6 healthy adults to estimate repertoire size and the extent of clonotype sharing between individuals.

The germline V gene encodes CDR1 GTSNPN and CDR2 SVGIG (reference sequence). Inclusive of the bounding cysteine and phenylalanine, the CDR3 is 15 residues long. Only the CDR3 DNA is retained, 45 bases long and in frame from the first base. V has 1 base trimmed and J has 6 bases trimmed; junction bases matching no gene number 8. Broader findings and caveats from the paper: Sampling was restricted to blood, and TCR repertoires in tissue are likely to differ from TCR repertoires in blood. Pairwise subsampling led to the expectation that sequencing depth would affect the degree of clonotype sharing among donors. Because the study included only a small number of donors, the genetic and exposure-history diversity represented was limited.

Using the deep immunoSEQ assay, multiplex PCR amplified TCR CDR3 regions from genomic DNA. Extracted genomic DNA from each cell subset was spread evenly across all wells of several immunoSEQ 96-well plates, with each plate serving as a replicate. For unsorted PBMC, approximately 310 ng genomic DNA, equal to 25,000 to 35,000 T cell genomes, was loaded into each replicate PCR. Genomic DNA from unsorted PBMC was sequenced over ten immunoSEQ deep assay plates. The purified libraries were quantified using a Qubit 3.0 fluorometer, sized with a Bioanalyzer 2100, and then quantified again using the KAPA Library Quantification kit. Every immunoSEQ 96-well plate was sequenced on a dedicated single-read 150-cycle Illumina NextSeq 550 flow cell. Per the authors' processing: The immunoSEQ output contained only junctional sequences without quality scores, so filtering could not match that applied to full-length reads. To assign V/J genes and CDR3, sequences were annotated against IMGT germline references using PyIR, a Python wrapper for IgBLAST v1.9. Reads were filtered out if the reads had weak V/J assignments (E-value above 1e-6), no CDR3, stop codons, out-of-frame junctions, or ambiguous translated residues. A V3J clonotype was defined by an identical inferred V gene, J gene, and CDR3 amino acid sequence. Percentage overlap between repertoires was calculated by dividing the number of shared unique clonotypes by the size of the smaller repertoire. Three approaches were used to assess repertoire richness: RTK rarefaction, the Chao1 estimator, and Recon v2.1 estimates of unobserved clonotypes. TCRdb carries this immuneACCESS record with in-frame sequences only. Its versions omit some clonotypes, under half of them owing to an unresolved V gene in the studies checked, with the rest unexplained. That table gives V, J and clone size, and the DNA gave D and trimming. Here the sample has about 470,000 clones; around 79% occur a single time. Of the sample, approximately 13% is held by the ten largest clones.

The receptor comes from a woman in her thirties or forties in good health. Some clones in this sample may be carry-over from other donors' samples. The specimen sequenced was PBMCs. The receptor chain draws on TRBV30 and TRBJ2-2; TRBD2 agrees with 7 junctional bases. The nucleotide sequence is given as TGTGCCTGGAGTGGAAAGACTAGCCGTCCCGGGGAGCTGTTTTTT. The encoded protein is CAWSGKTSRPGELFF.